The 5 T cell receptor beta chains below were found in one sample sequenced in a study of cytomegalovirus exposure and HLA in healthy donors. Amplification used 60 Vbeta primers and 13 Jbeta primers. Sequenced by immunoSEQ multiplex PCR; TCRdb stores in-frame clones only, minus some. The sample totals approximately 120,000 clones. Sequenced input: PBMCs. The origin of the receptors is a man aged 18 to 30 in good health and CMV-seronegative.

This chain connects TRBV5-1 to TRBJ2-5; TRBD1 agrees at 10 bases. V gave up 0 bases and J gave up 1 base; unmatched junction bases: 0. The CDR3 spans 15 residues. Germline V CDR1 and CDR2: SGHRS, YFSETQ. The CDR3 loop is CASSLGTGGQETQYF. The CDR3 DNA follows: TGCGCCAGCAGCTTGGGGACAGGGGGCCAAGAGACCCAGTACTTC.

This chain uses TRBV7-9 with TRBJ1-1; no reliable D call. From germline, CDR1 is SEHNR and CDR2 FQNEAQ (reference sequence). CDR3 length equals 13 residues. Trimming pared 3 bases from V and 1 base from J, leaving 6 bases between. The CDR3 nucleotides are TGTGCCAGCAGCTTCGGAGGGAACACTGAAGCTTTCTTT. It is translated as CASSFGGNTEAFF.

J is TRBJ1-6 and V is TRBV5-6; TRBD1 aligns across 9 bases. There are 17 residues in the CDR3. Looked up from germline, CDR1 is SGHDT and CDR2 is YYEEEE. The V and J ends lost 4 bases and 9 bases, in that order; junction bases with no gene match: 14. As DNA, the CDR3 is TGTGCCAGCAGCGGGAACGCGGGACAGGGCCCGAGTTCACCCCTCCACTTT. This sequence encodes CASSGNAGQGPSSPLHF. Looking up the rest from reference TRBV5-6 and TRBJ1-6 gives the full variable domain: DAGVTQSPTHLIKTRGQQVTLRCSPKSGHDTVSWYQQALGQGPQFIFQYYEEEERQRGNFPDRFSGHQFPNYSSELNVNALLLGDSALYLCASSGNAGQGPSSPLHFGNGTRLTVT.

This sequence joins TRBV6-1 and TRBJ1-1, with TRBD1 as a possible D gene (5 bases). V was cut by 5 bases and J by 4 bases, with 17 bases left in between. The germline gives CDR1 MNHNS, CDR2 SASEGT. This CDR3 comprises 15 residues. CDR3 in amino acids: CASSWTPDRATEAFF. In nucleotides, the CDR3 is TGTGCCAGCAGTTGGACACCGGATAGGGCCACTGAAGCTTTCTTT.

The J gene is TRBJ2-7, the V gene TRBV5-1, with TRBD2 as a possible D gene (6 bases). The CDR3 contains 12 residues. Looked up from germline, CDR1 is SGHRS and CDR2 is YFSETQ. Trimming took 2 bases from V and 3 from J, leaving 6 bases between them. CDR3 region: CASSFGSYEQYF. In DNA form, the CDR3 reads TGCGCCAGCAGCTTCGGGAGCTACGAGCAGTACTTC.